This record looks at one T cell receptor beta chain sequence and its context. Sequencing was performed with immunoSEQ multiplex PCR; in TCRdb, only in-frame clones are kept and a portion is missing. The profile shows tens of thousands of clones, 65% to 85% of them singletons. This sample was included in a study of blood T cell repertoires in COVID-19. The CDR3 runs 12 residues. V lost 2 bases and J 8 bases, leaving 10 bases between the germline ends. The V gene's germline CDR1 is SGHRS and CDR2 YFSETQ. The V call is TRBV5-1, the J call TRBJ1-2, with D possibly TRBD1 on 5 matching bases. The clonotype originates from a man over 45 with acute or convalescent COVID-19. The sequenced sample was peripheral blood. This chain's CDR3 is CASSFEGAGYTF. The CDR3 region has the DNA TGCGCCAGCAGCTTCGAAGGGGCCGGCTACACCTTC.